A single T cell receptor beta chain is shown here with its context. Researchers isolated total RNA from whole blood without sorting T cells. Per the germline V gene, CDR1 is SGHVS and CDR2 is FNYEAQ. This CDR3 has 16 residues. TCRdb re-called the 5' RACE reads; every CDR3 protein appears as one record, without DNA. The table counts under 350,000 distinct CDR3 sequences; roughly 5.3% lies in the top ten. The data are from a study of monozygotic twins with inflammatory bowel disease. Specimen: blood. The sequence came from a human donor with ulcerative colitis or Crohn's disease, or a healthy co-twin of an affected twin (not recorded which). The chain uses TRBV7-6 and TRBJ2-3; absent DNA, TCRdb's TRBD1 call cannot be checked. CDR3 sequence: CASSPAQAVRTDTQYF.